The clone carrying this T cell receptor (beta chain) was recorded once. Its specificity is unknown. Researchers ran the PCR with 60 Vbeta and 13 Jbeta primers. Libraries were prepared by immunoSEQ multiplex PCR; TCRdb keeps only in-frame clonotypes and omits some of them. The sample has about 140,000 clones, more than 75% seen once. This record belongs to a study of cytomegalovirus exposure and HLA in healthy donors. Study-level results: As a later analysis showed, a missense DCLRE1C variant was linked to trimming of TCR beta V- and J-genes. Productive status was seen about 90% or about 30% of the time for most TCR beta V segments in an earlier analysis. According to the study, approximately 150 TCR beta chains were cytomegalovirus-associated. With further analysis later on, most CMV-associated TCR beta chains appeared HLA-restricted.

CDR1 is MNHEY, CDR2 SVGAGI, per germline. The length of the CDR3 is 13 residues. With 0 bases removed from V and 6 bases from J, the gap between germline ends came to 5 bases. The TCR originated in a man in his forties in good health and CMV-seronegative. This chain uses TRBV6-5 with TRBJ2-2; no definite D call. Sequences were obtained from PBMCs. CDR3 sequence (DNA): TGTGCCAGCAGTTACTCTCTCGCCGGGGAGCTGTTTTTT. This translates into CASSYSLAGELFF.